Listed below are T cell receptor beta chains from one sample, sequenced in a study of T cell responses to AZD1222 COVID-19 vaccine. This table comes from immunoSEQ multiplex PCR, and its TCRdb copy is limited to in-frame clones, with some not included. The data show more than 110,000 clones, about 93% seen once. The sequenced sample was peripheral blood, obtained on day 0 of AZD1222 vaccination. Source of these receptors: an adult in good health. CDR3s include the opening cysteine and the closing phenylalanine or tryptophan. The D gene is left open where the match is weak. The size entry is marked missing in some rows and otherwise reads once, few, many or a size class.

d_call j_call v_call clone_size cdr3_nt cdr3_aa
. TRBJ1-2 TRBV7-8 . TGTGCCAGCAGCTTAGAGGGCACAATCTATGGCTACACCTTC CASSLEGTIYGYTF
. TRBJ1-3 TRBV7-2 . TGTGCCAACAGCTTAGCGGCGGACTCTGGAAACACCATATATTTT CANSLAADSGNTIYF
. TRBJ1-1 TRBV5-1 . TGCGCCAGCAGCTCAGGACCGGTCGGGAACACTGAAGCTTTCTTT CASSSGPVGNTEAFF
. TRBJ2-5 TRBV4-1 . TGCGCCAGCAGCCAAGGTCCGGGGGCCCAAGAGACCCAGTACTTC CASSQGPGAQETQYF
. TRBJ1-1 TRBV24-1 . TGTGCCACCAGTGGGCAGGCGGGTGAAGCTTTCTTT CATSGQAGEAFF
. TRBJ2-3 TRBV6-2/TRBV6-3 . TGTGCCAGCAGCCCCCGGCGGATGCCTAGCACAGATACGCAGTATTTT CASSPRRMPSTDTQYF
. TRBJ1-5 TRBV27 . TGTGCCAGCAGTTTATCGGCCGTCGGGAGGGACCAGCCCCAGCATTTT CASSLSAVGRDQPQHF
TRBD1 TRBJ2-7 TRBV19 . TGTGCCAGTGCGCCGGGACAGGGGATAGTCGAGCAGTACTTC CASAPGQGIVEQYF
. TRBJ2-7 TRBV29-1 . TGCAGCGTTGTTCAGACGTCCTACGAGCAGTACTTC CSVVQTSYEQYF
TRBD2 TRBJ2-1 TRBV6-6 once TGTGCCAGCAAAGCAGCGGGAGTAGTGAACAATGAGCAGTTCTTC CASKAAGVVNNEQFF
. TRBJ2-6 TRBV3-1/TRBV3-2 once TGTGCCAGCAGCCATACACCGAGGGGGGCCAACGTCCTGACTTTC CASSHTPRGANVLTF
TRBD2 TRBJ2-3 TRBV4-1 . TGCGCCAGCAGCCAAGGGAGGACTAGCGGGAGGACTAGCACAGATACGCAGTATTTT CASSQGRTSGRTSTDTQYF
. TRBJ1-5 TRBV27 . TGTGCCAGCAGTTTATTCTCCGACGGAGTCAATCAGCCCCAGCATTTT CASSLFSDGVNQPQHF
. TRBJ1-1 TRBV4-1 . TGCGCCAGCAGCCAAGATAGAGTAACTTCACAGGGCCCGATGAACACTGAAGCTTTCTTT CASSQDRVTSQGPMNTEAFF
. TRBJ1-2 TRBV28 few TGTGCCAGCAGCCGCCCGGGGGATGGCTACACCTTC CASSRPGDGYTF
. TRBJ1-4 TRBV14 . TGTGCCAGCAGCCAAGATCTCGCAGGTCCAACTAATGAAAAACTGTTTTTT CASSQDLAGPTNEKLFF
. TRBJ1-5 TRBV7-2 . TGTGCCAGCAGCTTATCAGGGTATCAGCCCCAGCATTTT CASSLSGYQPQHF
. TRBJ2-1 TRBV30 . TGTGCCTGGAGTGGTCTAGCCCACAATGAGCAGTTCTTC CAWSGLAHNEQFF
TRBD1 TRBJ2-7 TRBV6-1 . TGTGCCAGCAGTGACCGGGACAGGGTTGGCGAGCAGTACTTC CASSDRDRVGEQYF
TRBD2 TRBJ2-3 TRBV2 once TGTGCCAGCAGTGGACGACTAGCGGGAGCTATAGATACGCAGTATTTT CASSGRLAGAIDTQYF
. TRBJ2-1 TRBV27 . TGTGCCAGCAACCCACTGGGCAACAATGAGCAGTTCTTC CASNPLGNNEQFF
. TRBJ1-5 TRBV18 . TGTGCCAGCTCTCGGGCCCCTAGCAATCAGCCCCAGCATTTT CASSRAPSNQPQHF
. TRBJ1-3 TRBV9 . TGTGCCAGCAGCGTAGAAGAAAACACCATATATTTT CASSVEENTIYF
. TRBJ1-2 TRBV5-8 . TGTGCCAGCAGCTTGGTGGTTGGCAACTATGGCTACACCTTC CASSLVVGNYGYTF
. TRBJ1-1 TRBV5-1 . TGCGCCAGCAGCCTTAACACGAACACTGAAGCTTTCTTT CASSLNTNTEAFF
TRBD2 TRBJ2-1 TRBV24-1 . TGTGCCACCAGTGATACGGGACTAGCGGGATCTGAGCAGTTCTTC CATSDTGLAGSEQFF
TRBD1 TRBJ1-1 TRBV10-1 . TGCGCCAGCAGTGAGTCGACAGGGGGGAACACTGAAGCTTTCTTT CASSESTGGNTEAFF
TRBD1 TRBJ1-2 TRBV7-9 . TGTGCCAGCAGCCTGGGGCGACAGGGCTATGGCTACACCTTC CASSLGRQGYGYTF
TRBD1 TRBJ1-5 TRBV6-5 . TGTGCCAGCAGAGTTACAGGGGGATCCAATCAGCCCCAGCATTTT CASRVTGGSNQPQHF
. TRBJ1-5 TRBV21-1 few TGTGCCAGCAGCTCCCGCCCTGGGCCCAGGGATAGCAATCAGCCCCAGCATTTT CASSSRPGPRDSNQPQHF
TRBD1 TRBJ1-4 TRBV28 . TGTGCCAGCAGTGTCCCGGGACAGGGGCCGAGCGGGGAAAAACTGTTTTTT CASSVPGQGPSGEKLFF
TRBD2 TRBJ2-7 TRBV6-6 . TGTGCCAGCAGTTACGGGCTAGCGGGAGTGTACGAGCAGTACTTC CASSYGLAGVYEQYF
. TRBJ2-1 TRBV3-1/TRBV3-2 . TGTGCCAGCAGTATGAGCTCCTACAATGAGCAGTTCTTC CASSMSSYNEQFF
. TRBJ2-1 TRBV19 once TGTGCCAGTAGCTTCTCTGGGGGCGTCTACAATGAGCAGTTCTTC CASSFSGGVYNEQFF
TRBD1 TRBJ1-4 TRBV15 . TGTGCCACCAGCAAGTACAGGGGGATTAATGAAAAACTGTTTTTT CATSKYRGINEKLFF
. TRBJ2-7 TRBV19 . TGTGCCAGTAGTATAGGGGAGGCAACTACTCTGGGCTACGAGCAGTACTTC CASSIGEATTLGYEQYF
TRBD1 TRBJ1-5 TRBV4-2 few TGTGCCAGCAGCCAGGAACCCCAGGGGGACGGTCAGCCCCAGCATTTT CASSQEPQGDGQPQHF
. TRBJ2-2 TRBV27 . TGTGCCAGCAGTCCCAAGGACCCTAGGGGGGAGCTGTTTTTT CASSPKDPRGELFF
TRBD2 TRBJ2-1 TRBV12-5 . TGTGCTAGTGGTTTGTCTAGCGGGGAACCCTACAATGAGCAGTTCTTC CASGLSSGEPYNEQFF
TRBD1 TRBJ2-5 TRBV24-1 once TGTGCCACCAGTGAAGGGACAGGTGCCCCCCAAGAGACCCAGTACTTC CATSEGTGAPQETQYF
TRBD1 TRBJ2-5 TRBV24-1 . TGTGCCACCGGGGGACAGGGAGGGATGGAGACCCAGTACTTC CATGGQGGMETQYF
. TRBJ2-3 TRBV7-9 . TGTGCCAGCAGCTTAGACTCGCGCACAGATACGCAGTATTTT CASSLDSRTDTQYF
TRBD2 TRBJ2-2 TRBV12-5 . TGTGCTAGTGGGGACCCAGCGGGGTCGGGAACCGGGGAGCTGTTTTTT CASGDPAGSGTGELFF
. TRBJ2-2 TRBV4-1 few TGCGCCAGCAGCCAAGAAAGGGCTAGAGACACCGGGGAGCTGTTTTTT CASSQERARDTGELFF
. TRBJ2-1 TRBV11-3 few TGTGCCAGCAGCCGGAGTTTCTACAATGAGCAGTTCTTC CASSRSFYNEQFF
. TRBJ2-1 TRBV5-4 . TGTGCCAGCAGCTTGGACACCCGCTCCTACAATGAGCAGTTCTTC CASSLDTRSYNEQFF
. TRBJ2-3 TRBV7-9 . TGTGCCAGCCCCCTGGAGGGGAGTGGGACAGATACGCAGTATTTT CASPLEGSGTDTQYF
. TRBJ2-3 TRBV4-1 . TGCGCCAGCAGCCAGACCCCAGGGGCCGGCACAGATACGCAGTATTTT CASSQTPGAGTDTQYF
. TRBJ1-1 TRBV19 once TGTGCCAGTACCCTTTGGCTGAACACTGAAGCTTTCTTT CASTLWLNTEAFF